One and the same sample provided the 2 T cell receptor beta chains below, sequenced in a study of T cells in Graves' hyperthyroidism and ophthalmopathy. Amplification of TCR beta CDR3 regions was performed using RNA transcripts as template. Carried out on the TCR CDR3, a first-round RT-PCR used the HTBI primer set. TCRdb recomputed calls from the multiplex PCR reads with MiXCR, one row per CDR3 protein. The sample lists 480,000 or so distinct CDR3 sequences, approximately 48% occurring once. Sequencing input: peripheral blood or thyroid tissue (not recorded which). Receptors were obtained from an adult woman with Graves' disease, either hyperthyroidism or ophthalmopathy (not recorded which).

The chain recombines TRBV29-1 with TRBJ2-7, with 8 bases fitting TRBD1. The germline V gene has CDR1 SQVTM and CDR2 ANQGSEA. This CDR3 region has 13 residues. Trimming removed 6 bases from V and 6 bases from J; junction bases left unmatched: 10. CDR3 amino acids: CSVSRQGIGEQYF. Written as DNA, the CDR3 is TGCAGCGTCTCGCGACAGGGGATCGGCGAGCAGTACTTC.

This clonotype was found a few times. The V gene is TRBV7-3, the J gene TRBJ1-3; D is ambiguous. V was pared by 6 bases and J by 5 bases, with 14 bases between. CDR1 is SGHTA and CDR2 is FQGTGA in the germline V gene. The length of the CDR3 is 14 residues. In DNA, the CDR3 is TGTGCCAGCAGTGATTTACTTTGGAGAAACACCATATATTTT. Its translation: CASSDLLWRNTIYF.